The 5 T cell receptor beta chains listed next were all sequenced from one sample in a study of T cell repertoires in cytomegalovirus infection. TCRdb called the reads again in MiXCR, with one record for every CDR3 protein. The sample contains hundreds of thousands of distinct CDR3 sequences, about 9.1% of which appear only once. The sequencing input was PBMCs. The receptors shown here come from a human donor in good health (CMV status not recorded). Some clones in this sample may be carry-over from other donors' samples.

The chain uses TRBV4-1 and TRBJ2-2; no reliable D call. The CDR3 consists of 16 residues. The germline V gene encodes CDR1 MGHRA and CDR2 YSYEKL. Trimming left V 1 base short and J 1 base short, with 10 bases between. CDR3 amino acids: CASSQGRLGNTGELFF. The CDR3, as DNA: TGCGCCAGCAGCCAAGGCAGGCTCGGGAACACCGGGGAGCTGTTTTTT.

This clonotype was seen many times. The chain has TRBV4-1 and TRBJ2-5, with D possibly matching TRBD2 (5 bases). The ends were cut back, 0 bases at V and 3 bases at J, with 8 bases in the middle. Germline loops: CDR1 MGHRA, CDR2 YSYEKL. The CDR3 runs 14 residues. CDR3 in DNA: TGCGCCAGCAGCCAAGAACCCGGGGAAGAGACCCAGTACTTC. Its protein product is CASSQEPGEETQYF.

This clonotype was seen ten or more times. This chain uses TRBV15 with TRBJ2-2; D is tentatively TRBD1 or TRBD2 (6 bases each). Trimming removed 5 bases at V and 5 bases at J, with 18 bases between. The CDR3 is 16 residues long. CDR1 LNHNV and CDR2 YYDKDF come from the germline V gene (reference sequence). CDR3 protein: CATSSKGGPDTGELFF. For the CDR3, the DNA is TGTGCCACCAGCTCCAAGGGGGGCCCTGATACCGGGGAGCTGTTTTTT.

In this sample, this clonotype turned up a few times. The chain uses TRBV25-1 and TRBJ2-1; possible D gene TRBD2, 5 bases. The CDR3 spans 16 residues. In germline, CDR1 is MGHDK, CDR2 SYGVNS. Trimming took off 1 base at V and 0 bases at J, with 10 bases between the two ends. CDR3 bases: TGTGCCAGCAGTGAATTTGTGGGGAGCTCCTACAATGAGCAGTTCTTC. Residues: CASSEFVGSSYNEQFF. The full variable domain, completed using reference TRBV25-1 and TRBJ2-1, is EADIYQTPRYLVIGTGKKITLECSQTMGHDKMYWYQQDPGMELHLIHYSYGVNSTEKGDLSSESTVSRIRTEHFPLTLESARPSHTSQYLCASSEFVGSSYNEQFFGPGTRLTVL.

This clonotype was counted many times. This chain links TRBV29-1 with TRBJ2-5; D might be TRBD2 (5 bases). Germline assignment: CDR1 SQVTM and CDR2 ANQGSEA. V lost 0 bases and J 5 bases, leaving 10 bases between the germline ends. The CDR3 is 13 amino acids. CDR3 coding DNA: TGCAGCGTTGAAGATCAGGACTTTGAGACCCAGTACTTC. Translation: CSVEDQDFETQYF.